This record looks at one T cell receptor (beta chain) sequence and its context. This sample is part of a study of blood T cell repertoires in COVID-19. Across the study: The study drew acute and convalescent COVID-19 samples from the United States, Italy and Spain. T cells, B-cell-depleted T cells, or PBMCs provided the cDNA or gDNA that served as material.

The CDR3 runs to 14 residues. V shed 4 bases and J 7 bases; nucleotides not matched to a gene: 8. From germline, CDR1 is SGHNT and CDR2 YYREEE (reference sequence). Authors' data handling: Estimates of nucleated cell counts were drawn from the amplification of reference gene primers. Clones were read by immunoSEQ multiplex PCR, and TCRdb kept only the in-frame ones, dropping some. V, J and clone size were drawn from that table, and D and trimming were deduced from the DNA. Among about 110,000 clones listed, approximately 88% were seen once. The rearrangement uses TRBV5-4 and TRBJ1-2; the match to TRBD1 covers 9 bases. The TCR comes from a human donor in a cohort sampled during active COVID-19. The sequencing input was peripheral blood. Written as DNA, the CDR3 is TGTGCCAGCAGCCCTACAGGGGGCGCATTTGGCTACACCTTC. Protein sequence: CASSPTGGAFGYTF.